This entry lists 12 T cell receptor beta chains sequenced from one sample in a study of CD8 T cells in Susac syndrome. The authors reverse transcribed roughly 0.5 to 1 ug RNA with random hexamers. From the immunoSEQ multiplex PCR reads, TCRdb called clonotypes with MiXCR, one entry per CDR3 protein. This table holds roughly 130,000 distinct CDR3 sequences, 90% to 95% found once. Material: CD4+ T cells from PBMCs. Receptors were obtained from a human donor with multiple sclerosis.

This chain connects TRBV20-1 to TRBJ2-3; 10 positions agree with TRBD2. Trimming took 4 bases from V and 3 from J; bases not matched to a gene: 7. CDR3 size: 15 residues. Germline loops: CDR1 DFQATT, CDR2 SNEGSKA (reference sequence). The DNA of the CDR3 is TGCAGTGCTAAAGGACTAGCGGTTAAAACAGATACGCAGTATTTT. Protein product: CSAKGLAVKTDTQYF.

This chain connects TRBV20-1 to TRBJ2-3; 9 bases are a match to TRBD1. CDR1 is DFQATT, CDR2 SNEGSKA, per germline (reference sequence). The CDR3 sequence is 15 residues long. V was pared by 4 bases and J by 0 bases, with 5 bases of the junction left unmatched. CDR3 residues: CSAKQGASSTDTQYF. The CDR3 DNA is TGCAGTGCTAAACAGGGGGCCAGTAGCACAGATACGCAGTATTTT.

This chain's CDR3 is CASSSHGGGETQYF. DNA for the CDR3: TGTGCCAGCAGTTCTCACGGGGGAGGAGAGACCCAGTACTTC. J is TRBJ2-5 and V is TRBV12-3 or TRBV12-4; a possible D gene is TRBD2 (6 bases). The CDR3 is made up of 14 amino acids. With 4 bases removed from V and 4 bases from J, the gap between germline ends came to 13 bases.

V is TRBV24-1 and J is TRBJ2-3; D perhaps matches TRBD1 (6 bases). Trimming stripped 7 bases from V and 5 bases from J, with 12 bases between. There are 13 residues in the CDR3. The germline gives CDR1 KGHDR, CDR2 SFDVKD. The CDR3 here is CATRGAGGDTQYF. The CDR3 nucleotides are TGTGCCACCAGGGGGGCCGGTGGAGATACGCAGTATTTT.

V gene TRBV2 combines with J gene TRBJ1-5; D gene unclear. The V gene lost 7 bases and the J gene lost 2 bases, with 9 bases spanning the gap. CDR1 and CDR2 (germline): SNHLY, FYNNEI. The CDR3 runs to 13 residues. In DNA, the CDR3 is TGTGCCAGCAACGTGGACGGCAATCAGCCCCAGCATTTT. This encodes CASNVDGNQPQHF.

This clonotype has only one observation. V and J are TRBV12-3 or TRBV12-4 and TRBJ2-7; no reliable D call. The V end was cut by 6 bases, the J end by 2 bases, with 14 bases between. The CDR3 runs 14 residues. The CDR3 is CASSPQLSTYEQYF. CDR3 DNA sequence: TGTGCCAGCAGCCCCCAATTGAGTACCTACGAGCAGTACTTC.

V usage is TRBV5-1 and J usage is TRBJ2-3; 7 bases fit TRBD2. This CDR3 comprises 14 residues. The germline gives CDR1 SGHRS, CDR2 YFSETQ. V shed 4 bases and J 4 bases; nucleotides not matched to a gene: 6. In nucleotides, the CDR3 is TGCGCCAGCAGCCCTAGCGGCCCGCCAGATACGCAGTATTTT. It encodes CASSPSGPPDTQYF.

The rearrangement uses TRBV3-1 and TRBJ2-1; the D gene is possibly TRBD2 (6 bases). This CDR3 region has 14 residues. V gave up 2 bases and J gave up 8 bases, with 13 bases separating them. Germline values: CDR1 LGHDT, CDR2 YNNKEL (reference sequence). CDR3 region: CASSQRESGHEQFF. The DNA for the CDR3 is TGTGCCAGCAGCCAACGGGAGTCCGGCCATGAGCAGTTCTTC.

This chain joins TRBV9 and TRBJ2-1, with D uncertain. The CDR3 is made up of 14 amino acids. V gave up 0 bases and J gave up 3 bases, with 7 bases separating them. CDR1 is SGDLS, CDR2 YYNGEE, per germline. The CDR3 DNA is TGTGCCAGCAGCGTAGAAGTGGGCTACAATGAGCAGTTCTTC. Its protein is CASSVEVGYNEQFF.

V and J are TRBV7-2 and TRBJ2-7; D is possibly TRBD2 (6 bases). Germline lookup yields CDR1 SGHTA and CDR2 FQGNSA. V was trimmed by 0 bases and J by 0 bases, leaving 6 bases between them. The CDR3 length is 14 residues. CDR3 DNA: TGTGCCAGCAGCTTAGCGGGGGGCTCCTACGAGCAGTACTTC. This translates into CASSLAGGSYEQYF.

This clonotype showed up just once. The chain has TRBV27 and TRBJ2-6; 9 bases align to TRBD1. This CDR3 comprises 18 residues. Germline values: CDR1 MNHEY, CDR2 SMNVEV (reference sequence). J lost 4 bases, V lost 3 bases, and 10 bases had no gene match. CDR3 nucleotides: TGTGCCAGCAGTTTTAGGGGGGACAGGGCTATAGGGGCCAACGTCCTGACTTTC. Translated: CASSFRGDRAIGANVLTF. The full variable domain, its missing parts supplied by reference TRBV27 and TRBJ2-6, is EAQVTQNPRYLITVTGKKLTVTCSQNMNHEYMSWYRQDPGLGLRQIYYSMNVEVTDKGDVPEGYKVSRKEKRNFPLILESPSPNQTSLYFCASSFRGDRAIGANVLTFGAGSRLTVL.

This chain connects TRBV27 to TRBJ2-1; 9 nucleotides match TRBD1. This CDR3 is built from 14 residues. V gave up 7 bases and J gave up 7 bases; unmatched junction bases: 8. Germline lookup yields CDR1 MNHEY and CDR2 SMNVEV (reference sequence). The chain's CDR3 is CASTRDRVENEQFF. The CDR3, as DNA: TGTGCCAGCACCCGGGACAGGGTGGAAAATGAGCAGTTCTTC.